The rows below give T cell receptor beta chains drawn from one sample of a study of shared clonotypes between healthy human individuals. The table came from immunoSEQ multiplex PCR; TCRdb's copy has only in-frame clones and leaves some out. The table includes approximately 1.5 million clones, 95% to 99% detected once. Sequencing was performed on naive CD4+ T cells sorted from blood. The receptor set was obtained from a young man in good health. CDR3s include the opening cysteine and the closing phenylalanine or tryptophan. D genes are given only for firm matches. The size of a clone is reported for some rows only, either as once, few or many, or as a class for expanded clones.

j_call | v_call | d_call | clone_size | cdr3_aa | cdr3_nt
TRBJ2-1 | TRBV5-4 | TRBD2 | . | CASSSPLAGAYNEQFF | TGTGCCAGCAGCTCTCCACTAGCGGGAGCCTACAATGAGCAGTTCTTC
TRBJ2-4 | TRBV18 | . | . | CASSPQIIAKNIQYF | TGTGCCAGCTCACCTCAAATCATAGCCAAAAACATTCAGTACTTC
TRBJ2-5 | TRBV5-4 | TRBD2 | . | CASSRGLAGGETQYF | TGTGCCAGCAGCCGCGGACTAGCGGGGGGAGAGACCCAGTACTTC
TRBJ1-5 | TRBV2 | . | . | CASSEGRGQPQHF | TGTGCCAGCAGTGAGGGTCGCGGGCAGCCCCAGCATTTT
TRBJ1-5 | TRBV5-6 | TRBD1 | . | CASSAIGTGGLPQHF | TGTGCCAGCAGCGCGATAGGGACAGGGGGCCTGCCCCAGCATTTT
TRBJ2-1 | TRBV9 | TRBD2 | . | CASSVLAGGISYNEQFF | TGTGCCAGCAGCGTACTAGCGGGAGGGATCTCCTACAATGAGCAGTTCTTC
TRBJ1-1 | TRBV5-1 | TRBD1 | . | CASLPITGGPTEAFF | TGCGCCAGCCTACCCATAACAGGGGGTCCCACTGAAGCTTTCTTT
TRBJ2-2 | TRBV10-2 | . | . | CASSAAGTPPAGELFF | TGCGCCAGCAGTGCCGCCGGGACCCCTCCCGCCGGGGAGCTGTTTTTT
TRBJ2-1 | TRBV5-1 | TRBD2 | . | CASSAGTSGNNEQFF | TGCGCCAGCAGCGCCGGGACTAGCGGTAACAATGAGCAGTTCTTC
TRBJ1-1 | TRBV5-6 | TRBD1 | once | CASSTRADRFTEAFF | TGTGCCAGCAGCACCCGGGCGGACAGGTTCACTGAAGCTTTCTTT
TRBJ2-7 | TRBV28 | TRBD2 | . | CASSPGGGDEQYF | TGTGCCAGCAGCCCGGGGGGTGGTGACGAGCAGTACTTC
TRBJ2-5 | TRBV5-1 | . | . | CASSLGRQDQETQYF | TGCGCCAGCAGCTTGGGTCGGCAGGACCAAGAGACCCAGTACTTC
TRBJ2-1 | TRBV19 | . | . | CASSPIGAGEQFF | TGTGCCAGTAGCCCCATCGGGGCGGGCGAGCAGTTCTTC
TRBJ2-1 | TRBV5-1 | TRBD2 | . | CASSPVLGGSVYEQFF | TGCGCCAGCAGCCCAGTATTGGGCGGGAGCGTGTATGAGCAGTTCTTC
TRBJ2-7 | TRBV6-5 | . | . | CASTQDYEQYF | TGTGCCAGTACACAGGACTACGAGCAGTACTTC
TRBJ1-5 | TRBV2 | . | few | CASSEMRAGYQPQHF | TGTGCCAGCAGTGAAATGCGGGCGGGGTATCAGCCCCAGCATTTT
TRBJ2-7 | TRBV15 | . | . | CATSRDGVLYEQYF | TGTGCCACCAGCAGAGACGGGGTACTGTACGAGCAGTACTTC
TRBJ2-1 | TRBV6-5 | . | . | CASSPWRTTDNEQFF | TGTGCCAGCAGCCCCTGGCGCACCACTGACAATGAGCAGTTCTTC
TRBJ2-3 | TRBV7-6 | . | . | CASSETDKTDTQYF | TGTGCCAGCAGCGAGACGGACAAAACAGATACGCAGTATTTT
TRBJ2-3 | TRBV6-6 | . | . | CASSPVGNTQYF | TGTGCCAGCAGTCCTGTCGGAAATACGCAGTATTTT
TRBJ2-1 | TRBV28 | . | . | CASSSQSYNEQFF | TGTGCCAGCAGTTCTCAGAGCTACAATGAGCAGTTCTTC
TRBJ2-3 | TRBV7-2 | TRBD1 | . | CASSFLVGTGDTQYF | TGTGCCAGCAGCTTTTTAGTGGGGACAGGAGATACGCAGTATTTT